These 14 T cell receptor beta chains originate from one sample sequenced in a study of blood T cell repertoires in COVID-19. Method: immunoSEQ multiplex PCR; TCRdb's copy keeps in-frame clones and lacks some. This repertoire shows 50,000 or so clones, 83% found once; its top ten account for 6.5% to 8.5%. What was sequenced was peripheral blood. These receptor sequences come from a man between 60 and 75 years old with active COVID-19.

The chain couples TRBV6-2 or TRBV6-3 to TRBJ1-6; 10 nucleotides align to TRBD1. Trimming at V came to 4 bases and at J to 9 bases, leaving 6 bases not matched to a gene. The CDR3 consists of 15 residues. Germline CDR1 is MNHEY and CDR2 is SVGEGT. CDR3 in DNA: TGTGCCAGCAGTTGGACGACAGGGGGCGGTTCACCCCTCCACTTT. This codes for CASSWTTGGGSPLHF.

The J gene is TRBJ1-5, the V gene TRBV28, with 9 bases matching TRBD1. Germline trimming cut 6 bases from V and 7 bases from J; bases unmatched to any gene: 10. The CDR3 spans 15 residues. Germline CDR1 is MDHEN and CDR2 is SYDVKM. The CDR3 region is CASRGTGKGGQPQHF. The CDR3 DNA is TGTGCCAGCAGGGGGACAGGGAAAGGAGGGCAGCCCCAGCATTTT.

As DNA, the CDR3 is TGTGCCACCAGTGATGCGGGACAGGGGGACACTGAAGCTTTCTTT. This encodes CATSDAGQGDTEAFF. J is TRBJ1-1 and V is TRBV24-1, with 11 bases that match TRBD1. The V and J ends lost 3 bases and 3 bases, in that order; junction bases with no gene match: 2. This CDR3 contains 15 residues. Germline CDR1 and CDR2: KGHDR and SFDVKD.

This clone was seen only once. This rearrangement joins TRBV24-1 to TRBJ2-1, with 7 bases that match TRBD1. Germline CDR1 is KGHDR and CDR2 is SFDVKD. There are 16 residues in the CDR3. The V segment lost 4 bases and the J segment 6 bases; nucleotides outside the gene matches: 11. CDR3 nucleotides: TGTGCCACCAGTGACCAGACAGGGTTCGTCCCCAATGAGCAGTTCTTC. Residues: CATSDQTGFVPNEQFF.

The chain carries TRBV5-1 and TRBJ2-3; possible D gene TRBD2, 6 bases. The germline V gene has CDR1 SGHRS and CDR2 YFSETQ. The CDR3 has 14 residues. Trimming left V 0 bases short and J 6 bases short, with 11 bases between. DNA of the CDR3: TGCGCCAGCAGCTTGGTGGGGGAGGCGGATACGCAGTATTTT. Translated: CASSLVGEADTQYF.

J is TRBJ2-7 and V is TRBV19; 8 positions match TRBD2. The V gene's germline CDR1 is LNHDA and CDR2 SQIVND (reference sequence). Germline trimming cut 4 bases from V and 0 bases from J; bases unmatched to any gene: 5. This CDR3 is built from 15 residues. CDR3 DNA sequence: TGTGCCAGTAGTACCGGGGGGGGCCACTCCTACGAGCAGTACTTC. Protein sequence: CASSTGGGHSYEQYF.

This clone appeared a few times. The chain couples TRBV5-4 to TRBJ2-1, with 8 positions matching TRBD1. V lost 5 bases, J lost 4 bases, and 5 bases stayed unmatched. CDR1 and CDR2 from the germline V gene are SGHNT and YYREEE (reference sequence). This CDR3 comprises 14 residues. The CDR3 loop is CASSLGTGYNEQFF. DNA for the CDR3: TGTGCCAGCAGTCTCGGGACAGGATACAATGAGCAGTTCTTC.

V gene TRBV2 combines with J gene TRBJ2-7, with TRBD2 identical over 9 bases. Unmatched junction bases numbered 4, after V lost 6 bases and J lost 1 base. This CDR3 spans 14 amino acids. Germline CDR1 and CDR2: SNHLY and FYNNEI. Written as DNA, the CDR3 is TGTGCCAGCAGGGCGACTAGCGGATCCTACGAGCAGTACTTC. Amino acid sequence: CASRATSGSYEQYF.

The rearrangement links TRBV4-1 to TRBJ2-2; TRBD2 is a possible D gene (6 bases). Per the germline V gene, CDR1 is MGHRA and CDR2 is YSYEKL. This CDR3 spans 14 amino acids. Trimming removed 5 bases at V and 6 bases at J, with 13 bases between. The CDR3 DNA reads TGCGCCAGCAGCTCTCCACCGGGGGCCGGGGAGCTGTTTTTT. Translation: CASSSPPGAGELFF.

CDR3 amino acids: CASSPGVFYGYTF. The DNA for the CDR3 is TGTGCCAGCAGCCCAGGGGTGTTCTATGGCTACACCTTC. This chain joins TRBV7-9 and TRBJ1-2; TRBD1 is a possible D gene (6 bases). There are 13 residues in the CDR3. Germline CDR1 reads SEHNR; CDR2 reads FQNEAQ (reference sequence). Trimming stripped 5 bases from V and 4 bases from J, with 11 bases between.

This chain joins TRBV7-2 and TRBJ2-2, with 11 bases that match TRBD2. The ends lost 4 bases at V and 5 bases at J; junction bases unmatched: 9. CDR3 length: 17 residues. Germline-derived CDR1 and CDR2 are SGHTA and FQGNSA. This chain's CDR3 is CASSSLSGRGGTGELFF. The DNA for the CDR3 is TGTGCCAGCAGCTCACTTAGCGGGAGGGGCGGGACCGGGGAGCTGTTTTTT.

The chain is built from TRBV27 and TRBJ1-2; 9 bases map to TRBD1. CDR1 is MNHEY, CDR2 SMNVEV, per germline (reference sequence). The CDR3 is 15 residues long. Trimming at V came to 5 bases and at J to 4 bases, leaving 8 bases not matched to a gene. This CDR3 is CASSTRTGVGYGYTF. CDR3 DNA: TGTGCCAGCAGTACTCGGACAGGGGTCGGCTATGGCTACACCTTC.

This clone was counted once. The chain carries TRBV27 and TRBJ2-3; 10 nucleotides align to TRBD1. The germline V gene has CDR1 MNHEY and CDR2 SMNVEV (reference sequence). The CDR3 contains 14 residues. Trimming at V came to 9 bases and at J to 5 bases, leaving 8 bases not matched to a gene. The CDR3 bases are TGTGCCAGTTGGCGCGGACAGGGGGAAGATACGCAGTATTTT. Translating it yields CASWRGQGEDTQYF.

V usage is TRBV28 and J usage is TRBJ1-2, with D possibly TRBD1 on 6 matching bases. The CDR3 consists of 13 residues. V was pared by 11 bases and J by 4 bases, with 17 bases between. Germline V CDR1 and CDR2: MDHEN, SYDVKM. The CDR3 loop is CASNVGGFYGYTF. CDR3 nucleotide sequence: TGTGCCTCCAACGTAGGGGGATTCTATGGCTACACCTTC.